The clone carrying this TCR beta chain was counted at least ten times. Its target is not known. In TCRdb, the RACE reads were re-called with MiXCR into one record per CDR3 protein. The sample contains about 120,000 distinct CDR3 sequences, approximately 12% of which appear only once. This CDR3 is built from 13 residues. V was pared by 3 bases and J by 2 bases, with 8 bases between. The germline gives CDR1 SQVTM, CDR2 ANQGSEA. The entry originates in a study of human T cells and chemical hapten exposure. Study summary: Patients, a majority of them female, were diagnosed with alopecia areata, totalis or universalis. Per-sample TCR yield variation was attributed mainly to small pooled library volume differences. Overall study results and limits: Those TCRs sitting above 1 in 1000 frequency stayed the same with DPC sensitization.

Time point given: pre-sensitization, week 0. Treatment here: therapeutic diphenylcyclopropenone sensitization with weekly scalp DPC. Prior to each patch test being applied, blood was drawn. The sample here was whole blood, taken in connection with sensitization to the hapten diphenylcyclopropenone (DPC). This chain links TRBV29-1 with TRBJ2-4; D gene unclear. The sequence derives from a woman between 18 and 30 years old with alopecia areata. Some clones in this sample may be carry-over from other donors' samples. The DNA of the CDR3 is TGCAGCGTTGAGCGCCAGCCCAAAAACATTCAGTACTTC. Its protein is CSVERQPKNIQYF.